Following are 26 T cell receptor beta chains from one sample sequenced in a study of response to subunit inactivated influenza vaccine. One entry per CDR3 protein, called by TCRdb with MiXCR from the RT-PCR reads. This table has hundreds of thousands of distinct CDR3 sequences, 25% appearing once. The sample here was CD4+ T cells sorted from PBMCs, taken about 5 days after vaccination. The receptors stem from a man aged 50-59 years who received an inactivated influenza vaccine.

V is TRBV20-1 and J is TRBJ1-1, with a possible D match to TRBD1 (6 bases). Germline V CDR1 and CDR2: DFQATT, SNEGSKA (reference sequence). Trimming stripped 8 bases from V and 2 bases from J, with 12 bases between. The CDR3 spans 12 residues. CDR3 sequence reads: CSTRQANTEAFF. The CDR3 DNA reads TGCAGTACAAGACAGGCTAACACTGAAGCTTTCTTT.

This sequence joins TRBV29-1 and TRBJ2-2, with D perhaps matching TRBD2 (5 bases). V was shortened by 7 bases and J by 0 bases, with 15 bases between the two germline ends. The V gene's germline CDR1 is SQVTM and CDR2 ANQGSEA. The CDR3 spans 15 residues. The CDR3 is CSARGHTSNTGELFF. The CDR3, as DNA: TGCAGCGCCCGAGGGCACACCTCGAACACCGGGGAGCTGTTTTTT.

This clonotype was detected only a few times. This rearrangement joins TRBV20-1 to TRBJ2-1, with 13 bases lining up with TRBD2. The CDR3 consists of 15 residues. Losses at the gene ends were 2 bases for V and 6 bases for J; bases not matched to a gene: 4. Per germline, CDR1 DFQATT and CDR2 SNEGSKA (reference sequence). CDR3 region: CSARKLAGGGNEQFF. The CDR3 DNA reads as TGCAGTGCTAGAAAACTAGCGGGAGGGGGCAATGAGCAGTTCTTC.

The rearrangement uses TRBV7-2 and TRBJ2-2; tentative D call: TRBD2 (5 bases). Germline-derived CDR1 and CDR2 are SGHTA and FQGNSA. This CDR3 region has 14 residues. V lost 5 bases to trimming and J lost 6 bases, with 13 bases between them. CDR3 DNA: TGTGCCAGCAGCCTCTTTTCGGAGGCCGGGGAGCTGTTTTTT. This sequence encodes CASSLFSEAGELFF.

The rearrangement uses TRBV20-1 and TRBJ2-7; TRBD2 matches at 7 bases. This CDR3 is built from 13 residues. The germline V gene encodes CDR1 DFQATT and CDR2 SNEGSKA (reference sequence). The V segment lost 6 bases and the J segment 1 base; nucleotides outside the gene matches: 6. CDR3 amino acids: CSAQVGGSYEQYF. Here the CDR3 DNA reads TGCAGTGCCCAGGTCGGGGGGTCCTACGAGCAGTACTTC.

The genes are TRBV7-9 and TRBJ1-1, with 8 bases lining up with TRBD1. In germline, CDR1 is SEHNR, CDR2 FQNEAQ (reference sequence). The CDR3 is 14 amino acids. V lost 5 bases and J lost 5; bases outside the gene matches: 7. DNA of the CDR3: TGTGCCAGCAGCCCCCACAGGGGGAGGACTGAAGCTTTCTTT. It is translated as CASSPHRGRTEAFF.

This clonotype has only a few counts. This sequence joins TRBV29-1 and TRBJ2-6; D call uncertain. Trimming stripped 4 bases from V and 0 bases from J, with 4 bases between. Looked up from germline, CDR1 is SQVTM and CDR2 is ANQGSEA. The CDR3 is 13 residues long. The CDR3 loop is CSVATSGANVLTF. CDR3 DNA sequence: TGCAGCGTTGCTACCTCTGGGGCCAACGTCCTGACTTTC. The full variable domain, completed using reference TRBV29-1 and TRBJ2-6, is SAVISQKPSRDICQRGTSLTIQCQVDSQVTMMFWYRQQPGQSLTLIATANQGSEATYESGFVIDKFPISRPNLTFSTLTVSNMSPEDSSIYLCSVATSGANVLTFGAGSRLTVL.

The chain couples TRBV28 to TRBJ2-5; 7 bases agree with TRBD1. V dropped 6 bases and J dropped 5; count of bases not matched to a gene: 9. The germline V gene has CDR1 MDHEN and CDR2 SYDVKM. This CDR3 spans 14 amino acids. CDR3 protein: CASRSTGSRETQYF. The CDR3 DNA sequence: TGTGCCAGCAGGTCGACAGGGTCAAGGGAGACCCAGTACTTC.

The V call is TRBV6-1, the J call TRBJ2-3; 8 nucleotides agree with TRBD2. V gave up 6 bases and J gave up 3 bases; unmatched junction bases: 11. CDR1 and CDR2 from the germline V gene are MNHNS and SASEGT. This CDR3 contains 16 residues. The chain's CDR3 is CASRRYGGVGTDTQYF. The DNA of the CDR3 is TGTGCCAGCAGGCGATACGGGGGGGTGGGGACAGATACGCAGTATTTT.

The chain uses TRBV7-6 and TRBJ2-3, with no clear D. V was shortened by 0 bases and J by 5 bases, with 6 bases between the two germline ends. The germline gives CDR1 SGHVS, CDR2 FNYEAQ. CDR3 length equals 13 residues. The CDR3 DNA reads TGTGCCAGCAGCTTAGCTGAAGGAGATACGCAGTATTTT. Protein product: CASSLAEGDTQYF.

This clonotype was detected only a few times. This chain connects TRBV20-1 to TRBJ2-1, with 8 bases aligning to TRBD1. This CDR3 is built from 16 residues. Germline CDR1 is DFQATT and CDR2 is SNEGSKA (reference sequence). J was trimmed by 1 base and V by 0 bases; bases with no gene match: 5. CDR3 amino acids: CSARDPTGGSYNEQFF. The CDR3 nucleotides read TGCAGTGCTAGAGATCCAACAGGGGGGTCCTACAATGAGCAGTTCTTC.

This clonotype was recorded a few times. The chain employs TRBV20-1 and TRBJ2-7; 7 positions match TRBD2. The CDR3 spans 15 residues. After removal of 0 bases from V and 1 base from J, the junction contained 6 bases not matched to a gene. In germline, CDR1 is DFQATT, CDR2 SNEGSKA (reference sequence). The CDR3 DNA is TGCAGTGCTAGAGATTTGGGGCGGGGGTCCTACGAGCAGTACTTC. As protein: CSARDLGRGSYEQYF.

The V and J genes are TRBV20-1 and TRBJ2-7, with TRBD1 identical over 10 bases. The germline gives CDR1 DFQATT, CDR2 SNEGSKA (reference sequence). V shed 7 bases and J 1 base; nucleotides not matched to a gene: 7. The CDR3 totals 14 residues. The CDR3 sequence: CSVTGTGVSYEQYF. CDR3 sequence (DNA): TGCAGTGTCACCGGGACAGGGGTTTCCTACGAGCAGTACTTC.

This chain uses TRBV12-3 or TRBV12-4 with TRBJ2-1; 8 bases line up with TRBD2. Trimming cost V 5 bases and J 4 bases; bases outside gene matches: 7. The CDR3 is made up of 15 amino acids. As DNA, the CDR3 is TGTGCCAGCAGTAGGACTAGCCGGGCGTACAATGAGCAGTTCTTC. As protein: CASSRTSRAYNEQFF.

The chain uses TRBV12-3 or TRBV12-4 and TRBJ2-2; tentative D call: TRBD2 (5 bases). V lost 3 bases and J lost 2, with 13 bases in between. This CDR3 is 16 amino acids long. The CDR3 reads CASSLSQRLNTGELFF. CDR3 sequence (DNA): TGTGCCAGCAGTTTGTCGCAGAGACTAAACACCGGGGAGCTGTTTTTT.

This chain connects TRBV10-3 to TRBJ1-5, with 8 bases aligning to TRBD1. Germline CDR1 is ENHRY and CDR2 is SYGVKD. V lost 6 bases and J lost 6; bases outside the gene matches: 7. CDR3 length: 14 residues. CDR3 sequence: CAISPGQESQPQHF. CDR3 coding DNA: TGTGCCATCAGCCCGGGACAGGAAAGTCAGCCCCAGCATTTT.

V gene TRBV5-1 combines with J gene TRBJ2-3; D possibly uses TRBD1 or TRBD2 (6 bases each). The V end was cut by 1 base, the J end by 2 bases, with 11 bases between. The CDR3 length is 15 residues. CDR1 SGHRS and CDR2 YFSETQ come from the germline V gene. The CDR3 is CASSLRRDNTDTQYF. Written as DNA, the CDR3 is TGCGCCAGCAGCTTGAGGAGGGACAACACAGATACGCAGTATTTT.

The rearrangement links TRBV6-2 or TRBV6-3 to TRBJ2-3; 8 bases map to TRBD1. The J segment lost 2 bases and the V segment lost 5 bases, leaving 6 bases of the junction unmatched. The CDR3 sequence is 15 residues long. Germline lookup yields CDR1 MNHEY and CDR2 SVGEGT. CDR3 region: CASSNGQGLTDTQYF. For the CDR3, the DNA is TGTGCCAGCAGTAACGGACAGGGACTCACAGATACGCAGTATTTT.

The table lists this clonotype with a few counts. V and J are TRBV4-1 and TRBJ2-1; D is possibly TRBD2 (6 bases). Looked up from germline, CDR1 is MGHRA and CDR2 is YSYEKL. The CDR3 spans 15 residues. V shed 5 bases and J shed 5 bases, with 16 bases lying between them. As DNA, the CDR3 is TGCGCCAGCAGCGTACTCAGCGGGCTCGACAATGAGCAGTTCTTC. Amino acid sequence: CASSVLSGLDNEQFF.

The V and J genes are TRBV18 and TRBJ2-7; perhaps TRBD2 as D (6 bases). CDR3 length equals 17 residues. V was shortened by 0 bases and J by 5 bases, with 20 bases between the two germline ends. Germline CDR1 KGHSH, CDR2 LQKENI. The CDR3 here is CASSPPGSRTGLNEQYF. CDR3 nucleotide sequence: TGTGCCAGCTCACCACCGGGCTCTCGGACGGGACTGAACGAGCAGTACTTC.

This sequence joins TRBV18 and TRBJ1-1; D possibly corresponds to TRBD1 (5 bases). V was pared by 3 bases and J by 14 bases, with 16 bases between. The germline CDR1 and CDR2 sequences are KGHSH and LQKENI. The length of the CDR3 is 12 residues. The DNA of the CDR3 is TGTGCCAGCTCACCGGTCACAGGACGAAGCTTCTTT. It yields the protein CASSPVTGRSFF.

This chain joins TRBV4-3 and TRBJ2-1; TRBD1 or TRBD2 may be the D gene (6 bases each). Trimming took off 0 bases at V and 3 bases at J, with 21 bases between the two ends. The CDR3 extends over 19 amino acids. Germline-derived CDR1 and CDR2 are LGHNA and YSLEER. The CDR3, as DNA: TGCGCCAGCAGCCAAGATCTGAGAGGGGGGAGGAAAGTCTACAATGAGCAGTTCTTC. Amino acid sequence: CASSQDLRGGRKVYNEQFF.

This clonotype was seen at least ten times. A junction boundary mismatches the germline segment, possibly from a read error. This chain uses TRBV6-1 with TRBJ2-3, with 10 bases fitting TRBD2. Germline values: CDR1 MNHNS, CDR2 SASEGT. The CDR3 runs 17 residues. CDR3 coding DNA: TGTGCCAGCAGTAAAGCGGGAGGGTTATCTAGCACAGATACGCAGTATTTT. Its protein product is CASSKAGGLSSTDTQYF.

The rearrangement uses TRBV10-3 and TRBJ1-5; D is possibly TRBD1 (5 bases). The CDR3 spans 16 residues. Germline V gene lookup returns CDR1 ENHRY and CDR2 SYGVKD. The V and J ends lost 0 bases and 1 base respectively, with 10 bases between them. The CDR3 region is CAISESRGISNQPQHF. CDR3 sequence (DNA): TGTGCCATCAGTGAGTCAAGGGGTATAAGCAATCAGCCCCAGCATTTT.

The chain has TRBV20-1 and TRBJ2-3; 8 bases map to TRBD2. The germline V gene encodes CDR1 DFQATT and CDR2 SNEGSKA (reference sequence). The V gene end was trimmed by 6 bases and the J gene end by 5 bases; junction bases not matched to a gene: 4. The CDR3 length is 12 residues. In nucleotides, the CDR3 is TGCAGTGCCCTCCGGGGGGGAGATACGCAGTATTTT. As protein: CSALRGGDTQYF.

This clonotype was counted a few times. This chain joins TRBV29-1 and TRBJ1-1; maybe TRBD1 (6 bases). With 4 bases removed from V and 4 bases from J, the gap between germline ends came to 13 bases. The CDR3 spans 13 residues. CDR1 is SQVTM and CDR2 is ANQGSEA in the germline V gene. In nucleotides, the CDR3 is TGCAGCGTTGTAAGGGGGGGGCCCACTGAAGCTTTCTTT. Amino acids: CSVVRGGPTEAFF.